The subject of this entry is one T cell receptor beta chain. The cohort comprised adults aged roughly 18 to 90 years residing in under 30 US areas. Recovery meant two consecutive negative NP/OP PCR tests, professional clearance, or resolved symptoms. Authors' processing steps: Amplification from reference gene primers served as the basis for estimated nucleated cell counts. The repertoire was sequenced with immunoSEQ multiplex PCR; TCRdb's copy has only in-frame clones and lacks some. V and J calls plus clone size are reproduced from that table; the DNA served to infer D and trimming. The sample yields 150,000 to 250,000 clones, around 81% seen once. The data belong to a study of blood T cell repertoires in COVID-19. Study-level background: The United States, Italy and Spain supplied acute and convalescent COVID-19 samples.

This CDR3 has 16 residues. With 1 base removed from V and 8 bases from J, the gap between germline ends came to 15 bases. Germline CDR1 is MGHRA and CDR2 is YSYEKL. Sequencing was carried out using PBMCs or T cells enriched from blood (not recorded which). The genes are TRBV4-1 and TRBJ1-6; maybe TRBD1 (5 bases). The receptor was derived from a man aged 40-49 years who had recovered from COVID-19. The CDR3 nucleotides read TGCGCCAGCAGCCAAGTTCGGGCAGGGAAAGATTCACCCCTCCACTTT. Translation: CASSQVRAGKDSPLHF.